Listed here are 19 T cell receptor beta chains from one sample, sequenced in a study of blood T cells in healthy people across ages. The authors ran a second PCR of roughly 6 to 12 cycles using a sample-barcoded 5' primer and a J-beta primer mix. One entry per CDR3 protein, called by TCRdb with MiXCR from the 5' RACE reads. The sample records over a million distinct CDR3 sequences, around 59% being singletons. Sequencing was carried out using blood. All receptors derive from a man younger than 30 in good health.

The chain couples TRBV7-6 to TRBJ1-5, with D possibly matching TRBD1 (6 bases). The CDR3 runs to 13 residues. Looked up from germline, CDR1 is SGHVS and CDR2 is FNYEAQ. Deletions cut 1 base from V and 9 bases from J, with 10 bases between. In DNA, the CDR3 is TGTGCCAGCAGCTTAGAAGGGGGTAGGCCCCAGCATTTT. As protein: CASSLEGGRPQHF.

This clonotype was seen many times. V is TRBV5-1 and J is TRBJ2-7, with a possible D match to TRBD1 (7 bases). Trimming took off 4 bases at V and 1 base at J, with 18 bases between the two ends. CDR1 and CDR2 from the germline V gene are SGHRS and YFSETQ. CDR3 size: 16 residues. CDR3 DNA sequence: TGCGCCAGCAGCGGAGACAGGGCGGGGTCTTCCTACGAGCAGTACTTC. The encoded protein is CASSGDRAGSSYEQYF.

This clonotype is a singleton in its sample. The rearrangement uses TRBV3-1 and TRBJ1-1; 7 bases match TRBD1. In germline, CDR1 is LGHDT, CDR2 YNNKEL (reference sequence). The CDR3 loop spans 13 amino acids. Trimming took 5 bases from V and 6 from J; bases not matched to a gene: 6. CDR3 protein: CASSRQGRPEAFF. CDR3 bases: TGTGCCAGCAGCAGACAGGGAAGACCTGAAGCTTTCTTT. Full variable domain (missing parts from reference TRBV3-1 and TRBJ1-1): DTAVSQTPKYLVTQMGNDKSIKCEQNLGHDTMYWYKQDSKKFLKIMFSYNNKELIINETVPNRFSPKSPDKAHLNLHINSLELGDSAVYFCASSRQGRPEAFFGQGTRLTVV.

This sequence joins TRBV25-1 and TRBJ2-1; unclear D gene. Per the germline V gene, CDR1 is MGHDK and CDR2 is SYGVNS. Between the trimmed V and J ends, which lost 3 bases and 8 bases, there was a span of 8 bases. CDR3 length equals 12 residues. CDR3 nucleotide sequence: TGTGCCAGCAGTGATGGTGGGTATGAGCAGTTCTTC. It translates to CASSDGGYEQFF. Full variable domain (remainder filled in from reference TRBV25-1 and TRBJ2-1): EADIYQTPRYLVIGTGKKITLECSQTMGHDKMYWYQQDPGMELHLIHYSYGVNSTEKGDLSSESTVSRIRTEHFPLTLESARPSHTSQYLCASSDGGYEQFFGPGTRLTVL.

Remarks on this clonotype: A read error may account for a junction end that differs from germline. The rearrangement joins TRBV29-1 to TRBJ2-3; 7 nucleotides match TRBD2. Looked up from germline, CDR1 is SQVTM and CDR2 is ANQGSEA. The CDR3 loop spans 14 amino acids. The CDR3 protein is CSAGATTSTGTQYF. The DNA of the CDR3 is TGCAGCGCCGGAGCTACGACTAGCACAGGTACGCAGTATTTT.

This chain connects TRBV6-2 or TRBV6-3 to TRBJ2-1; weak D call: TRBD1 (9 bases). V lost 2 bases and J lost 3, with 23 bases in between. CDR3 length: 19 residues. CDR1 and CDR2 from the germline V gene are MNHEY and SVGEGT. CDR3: CASSYDGLAGTGNYNEQFF. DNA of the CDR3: TGTGCCAGCAGTTACGATGGGTTAGCGGGGACAGGGAACTACAATGAGCAGTTCTTC.

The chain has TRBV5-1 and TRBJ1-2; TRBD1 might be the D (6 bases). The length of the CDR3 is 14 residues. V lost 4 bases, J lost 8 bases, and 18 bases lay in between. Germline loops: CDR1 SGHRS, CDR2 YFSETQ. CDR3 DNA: TGCGCCAGCAGCCCATCACCAGGGGAAAGAGGCTACACCTTC. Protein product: CASSPSPGERGYTF.

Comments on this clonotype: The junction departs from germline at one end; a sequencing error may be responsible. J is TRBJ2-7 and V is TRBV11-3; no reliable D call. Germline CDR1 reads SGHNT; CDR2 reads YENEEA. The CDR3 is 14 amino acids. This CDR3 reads CASGLGHTSYEQYF. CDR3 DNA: TGTGCCAGCGGCTTAGGTCACACCTCCTACGAGCAGTACTTC.

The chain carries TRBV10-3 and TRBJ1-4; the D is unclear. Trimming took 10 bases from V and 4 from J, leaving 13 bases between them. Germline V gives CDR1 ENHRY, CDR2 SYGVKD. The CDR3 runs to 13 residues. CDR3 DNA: TGTGCCACGCGAATAGAGAATAATGAAAAACTGTTTTTT. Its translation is CATRIENNEKLFF.

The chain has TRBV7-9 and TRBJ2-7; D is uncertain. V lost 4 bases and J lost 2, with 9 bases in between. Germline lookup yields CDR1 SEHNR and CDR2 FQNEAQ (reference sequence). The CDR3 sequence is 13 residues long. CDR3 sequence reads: CASSSDGPYEQYF. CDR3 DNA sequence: TGTGCCAGCAGCTCGGACGGGCCCTACGAGCAGTACTTC.

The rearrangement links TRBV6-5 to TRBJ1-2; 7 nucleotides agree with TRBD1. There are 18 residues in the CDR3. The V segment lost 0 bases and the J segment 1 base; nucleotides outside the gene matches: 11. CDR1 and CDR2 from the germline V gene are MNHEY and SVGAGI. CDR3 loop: CASSYSKTGRMDNYGYTF. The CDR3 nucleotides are TGTGCCAGCAGTTACTCGAAGACAGGGCGGATGGATAACTATGGCTACACCTTC.

CDR3 sequence reads: CASSQEVGWGSTEAFF. In DNA form, the CDR3 reads TGTGCCAGCAGCCAAGAGGTAGGGTGGGGGAGTACTGAAGCTTTCTTT. The rearrangement uses TRBV4-2 and TRBJ1-1, with TRBD1 as a possible D gene (5 bases). Germline V gene sequence: CDR1 LGHNA, CDR2 YNFKEQ. V shed 0 bases and J shed 5 bases, with 16 bases lying between them. The CDR3 totals 16 residues.

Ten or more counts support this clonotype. The CDR3, as DNA: TGTGCCAGCACCCTAAGGGGGACCGGGGAGCTGTTTTTT. Protein sequence: CASTLRGTGELFF. V usage is TRBV27 and J usage is TRBJ2-2; tentatively, D is TRBD1 (6 bases). Deletions cut 7 bases from V and 5 bases from J, with 11 bases between. Germline V CDR1 and CDR2: MNHEY, SMNVEV (reference sequence). There are 13 residues in the CDR3.

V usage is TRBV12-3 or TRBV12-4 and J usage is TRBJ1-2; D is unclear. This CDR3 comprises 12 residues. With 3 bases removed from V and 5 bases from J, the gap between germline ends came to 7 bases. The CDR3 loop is CASSFSTYGYTF. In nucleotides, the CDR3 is TGTGCCAGCAGTTTTTCAACATATGGCTACACCTTC.

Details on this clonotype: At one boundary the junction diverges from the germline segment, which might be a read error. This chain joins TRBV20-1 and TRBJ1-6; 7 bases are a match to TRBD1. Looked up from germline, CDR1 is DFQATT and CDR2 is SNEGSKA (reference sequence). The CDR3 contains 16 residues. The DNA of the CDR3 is TGCAGTGCTAGAACAGGGGAAAGCTCCTGTAATTCACCCCTCCACTTT. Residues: CSARTGESSCNSPLHF.

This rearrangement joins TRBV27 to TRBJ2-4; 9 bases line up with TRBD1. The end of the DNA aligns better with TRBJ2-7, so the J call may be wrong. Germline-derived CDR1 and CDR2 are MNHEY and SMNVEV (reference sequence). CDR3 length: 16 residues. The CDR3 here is CASSLYGTGRTYEQYF. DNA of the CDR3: TGTGCCAGCAGTTTATACGGGACAGGGAGGACCTACGAGCAGTACTTC.

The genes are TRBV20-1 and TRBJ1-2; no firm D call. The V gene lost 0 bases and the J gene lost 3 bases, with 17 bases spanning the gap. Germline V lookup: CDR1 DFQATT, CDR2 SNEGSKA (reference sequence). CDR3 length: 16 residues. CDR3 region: CSARDISGMVDYGYTF. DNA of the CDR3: TGCAGTGCTAGAGATATTTCCGGGATGGTGGACTATGGCTACACCTTC.

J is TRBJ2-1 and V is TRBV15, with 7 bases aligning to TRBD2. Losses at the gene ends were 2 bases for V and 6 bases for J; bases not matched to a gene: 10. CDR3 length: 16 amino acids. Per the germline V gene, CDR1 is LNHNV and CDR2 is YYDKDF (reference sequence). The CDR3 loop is CATSRSGGWQGNEQFF. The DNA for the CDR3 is TGTGCCACCAGCAGATCCGGGGGGTGGCAAGGCAATGAGCAGTTCTTC.

The chain's CDR3 is CASSVGGQGIEQYF. DNA for the CDR3: TGTGCCAGCAGCGTAGGGGGACAGGGGATCGAGCAGTACTTC. The chain uses TRBV7-2 and TRBJ2-7, with TRBD1 matching 10 bases. CDR1 SGHTA and CDR2 FQGNSA come from the germline V gene. Trimming removed 5 bases from V and 6 bases from J; junction bases left unmatched: 7. The CDR3 runs to 14 residues.